This is a list of T cell receptor beta chains from one sample in a study of T cells in Graves' hyperthyroidism and ophthalmopathy. In TCRdb, the multiplex PCR reads were re-called with MiXCR into one record per CDR3 protein. There are around 340,000 distinct CDR3 sequences in the sample; more than 11% occur only once, and 20% to 25% lies in the top ten. The sequencing input was blood. These receptors were taken from a woman aged 30 to 39 with Graves' hyperthyroidism. The CDR3 runs from the conserved cysteine through the conserved F or W. D genes are given only for firm matches. Clone size is shown for a subset of rows, as once, few, many or a class of expanded clone.

j_call clone_size v_call d_call cdr3_nt cdr3_aa
TRBJ2-3 . TRBV20-1 TRBD2 TGCAGTGCTAGAGATCGGTCCAAGGGAGCGGGAAGGTCCGCAAATACGCAGTATTTT CSARDRSKGAGRSANTQYF
TRBJ1-5 few TRBV29-1 . TGCAGCGTTGTCTGGGGAAGCAATCAGCCCCAGCATTTT CSVVWGSNQPQHF
TRBJ2-5 . TRBV7-2 TRBD2 TGTGCCAGCAGCTTGGAGACTAGCGGGGTCGGGACCCAGTACTTC CASSLETSGVGTQYF
TRBJ1-1 many TRBV24-1 . TGTGCCACCAGTGATCACTTGGGTGCAGCTTTCTTT CATSDHLGAAFF
TRBJ2-1 many TRBV7-2 TRBD2 TGTGCCAGCAGCTTGGGACTAGGCCCCAATGAGCAGTTCTTC CASSLGLGPNEQFF
TRBJ1-1 many TRBV28 . TGTGCCAGCACAGAGATCGGAGTCCTCAGGGTCACTGAAGCTTTCTTT CASTEIGVLRVTEAFF
TRBJ1-5 few TRBV12-3/TRBV12-4 . TGTGCCAGCAGTTTAGGGGGGATTAGAGGGCCCCAGCATTTT CASSLGGIRGPQHF
TRBJ2-7 few TRBV28 TRBD1 TGTGCCAGCAGAATATTGGGACAGCCTGCCTACGAGCAGTACTTC CASRILGQPAYEQYF
TRBJ2-1 many TRBV30 TRBD2 TGTGCCTGGAGTGTACTTGGGACTAGCGGGATGTACAATGAGCAGTTCTTC CAWSVLGTSGMYNEQFF
TRBJ2-1 few TRBV6-2/TRBV6-3 . TGTGCCAGCAGTAAAGTGGGATTCTCCTACAATGAGCAGTTCTTC CASSKVGFSYNEQFF
TRBJ1-5 many TRBV20-1 . TGCAGTGCTAGGGCCAATAGGGCGGTGGTTGGTCAGCCCCAGCATTTT CSARANRAVVGQPQHF
TRBJ2-7 many TRBV6-5 TRBD1 TGTGCCAGCAGGGGCAGGACAGGGGTGTACGAGCAGTACTTC CASRGRTGVYEQYF
TRBJ1-4 few TRBV30 . TGTGCCTGGAGCGGCCGAGAAAATGAAAAACTGTTTTTT CAWSGRENEKLFF
TRBJ2-2 many TRBV12-3/TRBV12-4 . TGTGCCAGCAGTGCGGGAATGACGGGCACCGGGGAGCTGTTTTTT CASSAGMTGTGELFF
TRBJ2-2 . TRBV11-2 TRBD2 TGTGCCAGCAGCTTGGTAGCGGGAGTGGCCGGGGAGCTGTTTTTT CASSLVAGVAGELFF
TRBJ2-5 many TRBV7-3 TRBD2 TGTGCCAGCAGCTTAGCAGCGGGAGTGCGAGAGACCCAGTACTTC CASSLAAGVRETQYF
TRBJ2-2 . TRBV18 . TGTGCCAGCTCATCCAAGGCCAGGGACACCGGGGAGCTGTTTTTT CASSSKARDTGELFF
TRBJ1-4 many TRBV2 TRBD1 TGTGCCAGCAGCGACAGGGGGTTGAGTAATGAAAAACTGTTTTTT CASSDRGLSNEKLFF
TRBJ2-1 many TRBV6-2/TRBV6-3 TRBD1 TGTGCCAGCAGTTACTGGGACAGGGTGGGCAATGAGCAGTTCTTC CASSYWDRVGNEQFF
TRBJ2-1 . TRBV18 TRBD2 TGTGCCAGCTCACCGGCGGGGGAAGCGGCTGAGCAGTTCTTC CASSPAGEAAEQFF
TRBJ2-7 few TRBV2 . TGTGCCAGCAGGCCCAGCCGAACAGGCGAGCAGTACTTC CASRPSRTGEQYF
TRBJ2-1 . TRBV6-1 . TGTGCCAGCAGTGTAGGAGAGGGCGGGACCTACAATGAGCAGTTCTTC CASSVGEGGTYNEQFF
TRBJ2-7 many TRBV28 TRBD2 TGTGCCAGCTCCTTTCGCGGGAGGCCCTACGAGCAGTACTTC CASSFRGRPYEQYF
TRBJ2-7 few TRBV4-1 TRBD1 TGCGCCAGCAGCCAAGAAACAGGGGGCGGCTACGAGCAGTACTTC CASSQETGGGYEQYF